What follows are 12 T cell receptor beta chains derived from one specimen sequenced in a study of blood T cell repertoires in COVID-19. Data came from immunoSEQ multiplex PCR; TCRdb stores just in-frame clones and leaves some out. The sample carries roughly 100,000 clones, about 90% recorded once. Sample: peripheral blood. The source of these receptors is a man younger than 30 with acute or convalescent COVID-19.

The chain links TRBV29-1 to TRBJ2-1; 7 nucleotides line up with TRBD2. The germline V gene has CDR1 SQVTM and CDR2 ANQGSEA. The CDR3 has 16 amino acids. The junction had 9 bases not matched to a gene; V was cut back by 4 bases and J by 0 bases. The CDR3 is CSVAGLAESSYNEQFF. The CDR3 region has the DNA TGCAGCGTTGCAGGGCTAGCGGAGAGCTCCTACAATGAGCAGTTCTTC.

V is TRBV9 and J is TRBJ2-1, with 9 bases lining up with TRBD2. Germline values: CDR1 SGDLS, CDR2 YYNGEE. The J segment lost 2 bases and the V segment lost 0 bases, leaving 6 bases of the junction unmatched. There are 17 residues in the CDR3. In nucleotides, the CDR3 is TGTGCCAGCAGCGTAGACGGCGGGGGGGCACCCTACAATGAGCAGTTCTTC. Translated, it gives CASSVDGGGAPYNEQFF.

The chain carries TRBV18 and TRBJ1-1, with D possibly being TRBD1 (5 bases). This CDR3 is 15 amino acids long. With 2 bases removed from V and 1 base from J, the gap between germline ends came to 11 bases. From germline, CDR1 is KGHSH and CDR2 LQKENI. In nucleotides, the CDR3 is TGTGCCAGCTCACCAGGGAGGGGCTCGAACACTGAAGCTTTCTTT. Its protein product is CASSPGRGSNTEAFF.

CDR3 in DNA: TGTGCCAGCAGTTTCACAGTCATCTATGGCTACACCTTC. Translation gives CASSFTVIYGYTF. The chain uses TRBV12-3 or TRBV12-4 and TRBJ1-2; D gene unclear. V shed 3 bases and J shed 4 bases, with 9 bases lying between them. The CDR3 is made up of 13 amino acids.

This chain links TRBV5-6 with TRBJ1-3; D unclear. CDR1 SGHDT and CDR2 YYEEEE come from the germline V gene. V was pared by 4 bases and J by 2 bases, with 10 bases between. The CDR3 runs 14 residues. For the CDR3, the DNA is TGTGCCAGCAGCCCTCTTGGCCCTGGAAACACCATATATTTT. This gives the protein CASSPLGPGNTIYF.

A few counts support this clone. V gene TRBV3-1 (or the pseudogene TRBV3-2) combines with J gene TRBJ1-1; D is perhaps TRBD1 (6 bases). With 4 bases removed from V and 7 bases from J, the gap between germline ends came to 13 bases. Germline loops: CDR1 LGHDT, CDR2 YNNKEL (reference sequence). The CDR3 loop spans 13 amino acids. The CDR3 region is CASSPKGEFEAFF. Written as DNA, the CDR3 is TGTGCCAGCAGCCCTAAGGGGGAGTTTGAAGCTTTCTTT.

The genes are TRBV12-2 and TRBJ2-7; the listed D gene, TRBD2, was not tested against the DNA. TRBV12-2 is noted as a pseudogene. The CDR3 has 15 amino acids. The CDR3 region is CASRLGSSTDYEQYF. CDR3 bases: TGTGCAAGTCGCTTAGGATCTAGCACTGACTACGAGCAGTACTTC.

Comments on this clone: This same CDR3 is encoded by further DNA sequences in the sample. The chain links TRBV5-1 to TRBJ2-5; TRBD1 is a possible D gene (6 bases). Germline CDR1 reads SGHRS; CDR2 reads YFSETQ. V lost 4 bases to trimming and J lost 1 base, with 11 bases between them. The CDR3 totals 14 residues. The CDR3 coding sequence is TGCGCCAGCAGCGTAGACAGGTCCCAAGAGACCCAGTACTTC. Amino acids: CASSVDRSQETQYF.

The chain employs TRBV24-1 and TRBJ1-2; no clear D. V was trimmed by 3 bases and J by 0 bases, leaving 13 bases between them. CDR1 KGHDR and CDR2 SFDVKD come from the germline V gene. The CDR3 runs to 16 residues. CDR3 bases: TGTGCCACCAGTGATGGGCTGGTGCAAGCTAACTATGGCTACACCTTC. Amino acids: CATSDGLVQANYGYTF.

V usage is TRBV4-1 and J usage is TRBJ1-2; 7 bases line up with TRBD1. The CDR3 contains 19 residues. Germline CDR1 MGHRA, CDR2 YSYEKL. V lost 2 bases to trimming and J lost 6 bases; unmatched junction nucleotides: 21. This CDR3 is CASSQLGEGAVYFSHGYTF. CDR3 in DNA: TGCGCCAGCAGCCAACTTGGAGAGGGGGCGGTATACTTCAGCCATGGCTACACCTTC.

This clone was counted a single time. The chain links TRBV12-3 or TRBV12-4 to TRBJ1-3; D is unresolved. V lost 2 bases, J lost 6 bases, and 5 bases lay in between. CDR3 size: 12 residues. CDR3 sequence reads: CASSLPVNTIYF. The CDR3 DNA reads TGTGCCAGCAGTTTACCCGTAAACACCATATATTTT.

The chain's CDR3 is CASDSTAQINSPLHF. CDR3 DNA: TGTGCCAGCGATTCGACAGCTCAGATTAATTCACCCCTCCACTTT. This chain joins TRBV2 and TRBJ1-6; D might be TRBD1 (5 bases). CDR1 and CDR2 (germline): SNHLY, FYNNEI. V was clipped by 8 bases and J by 6 bases, with 17 bases between them. This CDR3 is built from 15 residues.